This TCR beta chain was captured by sequencing in a study of pediatric ulcerative colitis. Worth noting for this clone: Its target is not known.

This CDR3 is built from 15 residues. Germline V lookup: CDR1 SGDLS, CDR2 YYNGEE. Trimming left V 3 bases short and J 3 bases short, with 16 bases between. Rectal tissue came from one to two pinch biopsies taken at colonoscopy. Sequencing was at survey level. Up to 500,000 reads were sequenced per sample. Method: immunoSEQ multiplex PCR; TCRdb's copy keeps in-frame clones and lacks some. Of about 12,000 clones listed, around 77% are singletons. Whole-study results and caveats: Blood-rectal clonal overlap within each person was significantly higher in ulcerative colitis patients than controls.

This sequence was found in a boy younger than 18 who was a control in a study of pediatric ulcerative colitis. Sequenced material: gut tissue. The V gene is TRBV9, the J gene TRBJ2-7; weak D call: TRBD2 (5 bases). The CDR3 is CASSGGIGEFYEQYF. CDR3 DNA sequence: TGTGCCAGCAGCGGAGGGATAGGAGAATTCTACGAGCAGTACTTC.